Presented here are 11 T cell receptor beta chains from one specimen sequenced in a study of early T cells in non-severe SARS-CoV-2 infection. Each CDR3 protein gets one entry after TCRdb re-called the 5' RACE reads with MiXCR. The table has roughly 80,000 distinct CDR3 sequences, roughly 5.7% seen once; the top ten hold about 7.8%. Sequenced sample: whole blood. Receptors were obtained from an adult who was a healthcare worker with PCR-confirmed SARS-CoV-2 infection or an uninfected control (not recorded which).

This clonotype was detected only a few times. This chain joins TRBV10-1 and TRBJ2-7; no definite D call. Trimming cost V 2 bases and J 6 bases, with 11 bases left between them. The CDR3 is 13 residues long. Germline assignment: CDR1 WNHNN and CDR2 SYGVQD (reference sequence). This CDR3 is CASSETRNLEQYF. DNA of the CDR3: TGCGCCAGCAGTGAGACCAGGAATCTCGAGCAGTACTTC.

This clonotype occurred many times. This chain connects TRBV20-1 to TRBJ2-7, with 10 bases that match TRBD2. The CDR3 covers 12 residues. Germline V CDR1 and CDR2: DFQATT, SNEGSKA (reference sequence). Trimming took 6 bases from V and 6 from J; bases not matched to a gene: 5. Here the CDR3 reads CSAQREGAEQYF. The CDR3 DNA is TGCAGTGCCCAGCGGGAGGGCGCCGAGCAGTACTTC.

This clonotype was detected many times. DNA of the CDR3: TGTGCCAGCAGCTCGCGGACCGCCGGCACAGATACGCAGTATTTT. Protein sequence: CASSSRTAGTDTQYF. The rearrangement links TRBV7-2 to TRBJ2-3; unclear D gene. The length of the CDR3 is 15 residues. Germline values: CDR1 SGHTA, CDR2 FQGNSA. V dropped 4 bases and J dropped 1 base, with 12 bases sitting between them.

In this sample, this clonotype turned up many times. The CDR3 here is CSARPSGANVLTF. CDR3 nucleotides: TGCAGTGCTAGACCATCTGGGGCCAACGTCCTGACTTTC. This chain joins TRBV20-1 and TRBJ2-6; no clear D. Germline lookup yields CDR1 DFQATT and CDR2 SNEGSKA (reference sequence). The V and J ends lost 2 bases and 1 base respectively, with 3 bases between them. The CDR3 consists of 13 residues.

This clonotype was counted a few times. The gene calls are TRBV6-5 and TRBJ2-3; 8 nucleotides match TRBD2. Looked up from germline, CDR1 is MNHEY and CDR2 is SVGAGI. V gave up 10 bases and J gave up 3 bases; unmatched junction bases: 6. The CDR3 runs to 13 residues. The CDR3 loop is CATAAGETDTQYF. CDR3 bases: TGTGCCACTGCAGCGGGGGAAACAGATACGCAGTATTTT.

In its sample, this clonotype was seen many times. DNA for the CDR3: TGTGCCAGCAGCTGGCCCGGGACTAGCAATGAGCAGTTCTTC. Its translation: CASSWPGTSNEQFF. This chain uses TRBV5-4 with TRBJ2-1; 8 bases map to TRBD2. This CDR3 has 14 amino acids. Germline V lookup: CDR1 SGHNT, CDR2 YYREEE (reference sequence). With V trimmed by 3 bases and J by 6 bases, 5 bases remained unmatched. Full variable domain (remainder filled in from reference TRBV5-4 and TRBJ2-1): ETGVTQSPTHLIKTRGQQVTLRCSSQSGHNTVSWYQQALGQGPQFIFQYYREEENGRGNFPPRFSGLQFPNYSSELNVNALELDDSALYLCASSWPGTSNEQFFGPGTRLTVL.

V is TRBV29-1 and J is TRBJ1-2; D remains unclear. The CDR3 consists of 11 residues. Trimming removed 2 bases at V and 4 bases at J, with 5 bases between. Germline CDR1 and CDR2: SQVTM and ANQGSEA. The CDR3 DNA sequence: TGCAGCGTTGAATCGACCTATGGCTACACCTTC. Translation: CSVESTYGYTF.

The rearrangement links TRBV5-1 to TRBJ1-1; unclear D gene. V shed 4 bases and J shed 0 bases, with 19 bases lying between them. The CDR3 consists of 17 residues. Germline V gives CDR1 SGHRS, CDR2 YFSETQ. CDR3 sequence reads: CASSVRGWGIMNTEAFF. CDR3 sequence (DNA): TGCGCCAGCAGCGTGCGGGGTTGGGGTATCATGAACACTGAAGCTTTCTTT.

This clonotype was counted between two and nine times. Here the CDR3 reads CSVEGTAQETQYF. The CDR3 region has the DNA TGCAGCGTTGAAGGGACTGCACAAGAGACCCAGTACTTC. The gene calls are TRBV29-1 and TRBJ2-5, with D possibly being TRBD2 (5 bases). The CDR3 consists of 13 residues. Trimming pared 1 base from V and 2 bases from J, leaving 8 bases between. Germline V gene lookup returns CDR1 SQVTM and CDR2 ANQGSEA.

In its sample, this clonotype was seen many times. This chain joins TRBV7-9 and TRBJ2-1, with 8 nucleotides matching TRBD1. The germline CDR1 and CDR2 sequences are SEHNR and FQNEAQ (reference sequence). The CDR3 extends over 13 amino acids. Trimming at V came to 5 bases and at J to 8 bases, leaving 5 bases not matched to a gene. CDR3 in amino acids: CASSQTGGHEQFF. In DNA, the CDR3 is TGTGCCAGCAGCCAAACAGGGGGGCATGAGCAGTTCTTC. Together with reference TRBV7-9 and TRBJ2-1, the CDR3 gives the full variable domain: DTGVSQNPRHKITKRGQNVTFRCDPISEHNRLYWYRQTLGQGPEFLTYFQNEAQLEKSRLLSDRFSAERPKGSFSTLEIQRTEQGDSAMYLCASSQTGGHEQFFGPGTRLTVL.

The chain links TRBV6-1 to TRBJ2-7; D might be TRBD2 (6 bases). Germline V lookup: CDR1 MNHNS, CDR2 SASEGT. The CDR3 covers 12 residues. Trimming shortened V by 8 bases and J by 0 bases, and 8 bases separated the two germline ends. The CDR3 sequence is CASATSSYEQYF. The CDR3 nucleotides are TGTGCCAGCGCGACTAGCTCCTACGAGCAGTACTTC.